In this sample, the clone carrying this TCR beta chain turned up a few times. The target antigen is unknown. This sample stems from a study of blood T cells in healthy people across ages. V was pared by 0 bases and J by 4 bases, with 12 bases between. This CDR3 contains 15 residues. Germline V gene lookup returns CDR1 DFQATT and CDR2 SNEGSKA (reference sequence). Study-wide results and limits: Changes in expanded clonotypes were possibly confounded, as the CMV status of donors was unknown.

It was with a sample-barcoded 5' primer and a J-beta primer mix that a second PCR of about 6 to 11 cycles was run. Template switching added a 12-random-nucleotide identifier to every cDNA molecule. Each CDR3 protein gets one entry after TCRdb re-called the 5' RACE reads with MiXCR. The table has 1.5 million to 2 million distinct CDR3 sequences, around half seen once. The chain carries TRBV20-1 and TRBJ2-2; D unresolved. The TCR sequence derives from a middle-aged woman in good health. The sequencing input was blood. The CDR3 reads CSARDQVMGTGELFF. DNA for the CDR3: TGCAGTGCTAGAGATCAGGTGATGGGCACCGGGGAGCTGTTTTTT.